This TCR beta chain stems from a study of beta chain features in type 1 diabetes (dated by TCRdb to 2016 to 2019). Broadly, across the study: Mean age, gender distribution, total cell number and subset yield did not differ between patients and healthy donors. In the study, TCRB repertoires of sorted circulating CD4+ T cell subsets from recently diagnosed type 1 diabetes patients were compared with those of matched healthy donors. A total of 90 million to 130 million sorted cells were examined across all samples, and a strong correlation was observed between cell number per subset and RNA yield. Regulatory and stem cell-like memory subsets were isolated from only 8 patients and roughly eight healthy donors, whereas naive and central memory subsets came from all 28 donors. On the study overall, not on this receptor specifically: Fewer insertions and more nucleotide deletions at VDJ recombination sites were observed in patients with type 1 diabetes, implying thymic rearrangement abnormalities. Because cDNA rather than genomic DNA was sequenced, highly expressing activated cells could have been over-represented, although no difference in activation and CD3 levels was found between groups. In all four CD4+ subsets, TCRB CDR3 length was moderately but significantly shorter in type 1 diabetes patients. PCR might favor shorter templates, but patient and control samples were amplified and corrected together, so any skew would affect both groups equally. Naive, central memory and regulatory TCRB repertoires appeared to be more similar among patients than among healthy donors. Only small numbers of individuals were included in the HLA sub-analyses, which left unresolved whether HLA type had any influence on TCRB rearrangement.

From each donor, a single peripheral blood sample of about 110 mL on average was drawn into heparinised tubes. A BD FACSAria II and a panel including CD45RO, CCR7, CD25, CD127, CD95 and CD27 were used to sort naive, central memory, regulatory and stem cell-like memory CD4+ T cells. A purity above 98% was achieved for all sorted populations. PBMCs were separated immediately by Lymphoprep density gradient centrifugation and were stained directly, without being cultured. Samples were stained and sorted in pairs, with one healthy donor and one patient per experiment, so that batch effects were minimized. In the case of this clone: This clone's antigen is unknown. Base qualities were left out, and no much larger clone turns up one base away.

The entire amount of isolated RNA was reverse transcribed using the High Capacity cDNA Reverse Transcription Kit, so the sequenced TCRB transcripts were expressed ones. Naive, central memory and regulatory T cell samples underwent deep immunoSEQ sequencing, averaging around 4 million total reads per sample. Sorted cells were lysed in RLT buffer and RNA was extracted with DNase-treated RNeasy Micro or Mini kits, depending on cell number. To prevent cross-contamination, every cell subset was processed on its own, while patient and healthy donor samples were processed together. The immunoSEQ multiplex PCR was used to amplify TCRB sequences from cDNA, generating 87-bp fragments that spanned the CDR3 region. Amplicons were sequenced on the Illumina HiSeq platform. Concerning the study's data processing: Synthetic template baselines were used to correct PCR bias computationally, reads within Hamming distance 2 were collapsed, and singletons that could not be merged were discarded. By aligning reads against IMGT, V, D and J genes, CDR3 length, and insertions or deletions at six rearrangement sites were assigned. Within each subset, clonotype counts were normalized to the number of sorted cells before true diversity and Gini coefficients were calculated with the tcR R package. The overlap coefficient, calculated on TCRB nucleotide sequences, was used to measure repertoire sharing. Out-of-frame TCRB sequences from naive cells were analyzed as a proxy for the pre-selection repertoire. TCRdb took over this immuneACCESS table, retaining in-frame rearrangements with V and J assigned. Such tables are incomplete; in checked studies, under half of the missing clones stem from an unresolved V gene, and the remainder is unexplained. V and J calls and clone size follow that table, whereas D and trimming were derived from the DNA. This sample gives roughly 380,000 clones in total; 15% to 20% of them show up just once. 0.044% of the sample belongs to the ten largest clones.

For CDR1 and CDR2, the germline V gene lists SGHAT and FQNNGV. Trimming removed 5 bases from V and 0 bases from J, leaving 5 bases between the germline ends. The CDR3 has 12 amino acids, counting the end cysteine and phenylalanine. The sequence is cut down to CDR3 DNA, 36 bases in frame from base 1. Material: naive CD4+ T cells from blood. What the cell subset or site label conveys for this sample: true naive CD4+ T cells. This clonotype was obtained from a young woman in good health. This sequence uses TRBV11-2 and TRBJ2-7; the D gene assignment is ambiguous. The CDR3 region: CASSPFSYEQYF. In nucleotide form, the sequence is TGTGCCAGCAGCCCCTTCTCCTACGAGCAGTACTTC.